The T cell receptor (beta chain) under discussion was sequenced for a study of cytomegalovirus exposure and HLA in healthy donors. Regarding this clone: Its antigen is unidentified.

This CDR3 region has 15 residues. Germline-derived CDR1 and CDR2 are MNHNY and SVGAGI (reference sequence). The V end was cut by 6 bases, the J end by 0 bases, with 13 bases between. Use of 60 Vbeta and 13 Jbeta primers characterized the PCR. Sequencing was performed with immunoSEQ multiplex PCR; in TCRdb, only in-frame clones are kept and a portion is missing. The sample records tens of thousands of clones, 79% being singletons. Overall study results and limits: In a later analysis, across HLA loci, associated TCR counts were highest for DRB1, lowest for HLA-C.

The sample was PBMCs. The receptor was isolated from a woman aged 35 to 49 in good health and CMV-seropositive. The gene calls are TRBV6-6 and TRBJ2-3; no reliable D call. DNA for the CDR3: TGTGCCAGCAGACCCTCCAGTGCTAGCACAGATACGCAGTATTTT. Its translation: CASRPSSASTDTQYF.